This TCR beta chain was recorded in a study of blood T cell repertoires in COVID-19. Overall study context: Both acute and convalescent COVID-19 samples were obtained from the United States, Italy and Spain. T cells, B-cell-depleted T cells, or PBMCs provided the cDNA or gDNA that served as material.

This clone was counted a few times. TCRdb's table, derived via immunoSEQ multiplex PCR, lists solely in-frame clones and lacks some. The sample includes approximately 200,000 clones, approximately 82% of them seen just once. The V and J ends lost 4 bases and 7 bases, in that order; junction bases with no gene match: 9. Germline CDR1 reads SGDLS; CDR2 reads YYNGEE. The CDR3 contains 16 residues. V and J are TRBV9 and TRBJ2-2, with TRBD2 matching 11 bases. This receptor was identified in a human donor with acute or convalescent COVID-19. The donor label of this sample is uncertain. The specimen was peripheral blood. CDR3 loop: CASSTGLAGRGGELFF. CDR3 sequence (DNA): TGTGCCAGCAGCACTGGACTAGCGGGTAGGGGCGGGGAGCTGTTTTTT.